The clone carrying this TCR beta chain was seen a handful of times. Its antigen remains unknown. TCRdb re-called the RT-PCR reads through MiXCR, storing one row per CDR3 protein. The sample contains about 610,000 distinct CDR3 sequences, around 13% of which appear only once. This sample stems from a study of response to subunit inactivated influenza vaccine. Study results and limitations: Each seasonal flu vaccination may recruit only limited new T cells, authors suggested.

The TCR originated in a man aged 45-60 years who received an inactivated influenza vaccine. The sample here was PBMCs from blood, taken 11 to 12 days after vaccination.

The CDR3: CASSFDRSSYNEQFF. CDR3 coding DNA: TGTGCCAGCAGTTTCGACAGAAGCTCCTACAATGAGCAGTTCTTC. The V gene is TRBV12-3 or TRBV12-4, the J gene TRBJ2-1; D is possibly TRBD1 (5 bases). V shed 3 bases and J shed 0 bases, with 9 bases lying between them. This CDR3 region has 15 residues.